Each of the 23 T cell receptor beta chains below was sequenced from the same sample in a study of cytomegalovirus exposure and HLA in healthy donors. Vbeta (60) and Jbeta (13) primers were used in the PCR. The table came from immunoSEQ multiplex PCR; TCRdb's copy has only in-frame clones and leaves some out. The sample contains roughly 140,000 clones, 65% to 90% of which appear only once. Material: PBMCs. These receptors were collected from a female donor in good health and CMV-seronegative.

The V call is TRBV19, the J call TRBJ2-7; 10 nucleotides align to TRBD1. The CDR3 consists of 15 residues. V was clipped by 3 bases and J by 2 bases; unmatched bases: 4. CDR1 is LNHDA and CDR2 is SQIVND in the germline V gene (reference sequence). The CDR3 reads CASSIGTGATYEQYF. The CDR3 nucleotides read TGTGCCAGTAGTATCGGGACAGGGGCCACCTACGAGCAGTACTTC.

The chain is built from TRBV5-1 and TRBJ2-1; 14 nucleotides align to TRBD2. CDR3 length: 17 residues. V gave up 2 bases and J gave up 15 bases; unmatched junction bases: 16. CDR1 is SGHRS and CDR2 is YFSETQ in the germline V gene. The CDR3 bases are TGCGCCAGCAGCTTCTACCGGACTAGCGGGAGGTCCGTCATAATGTTCTTC. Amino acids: CASSFYRTSGRSVIMFF.

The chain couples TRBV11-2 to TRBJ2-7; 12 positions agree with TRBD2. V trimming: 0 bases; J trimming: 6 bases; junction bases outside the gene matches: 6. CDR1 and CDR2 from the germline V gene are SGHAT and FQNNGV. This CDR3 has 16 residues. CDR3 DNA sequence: TGTGCCAGCAGCTTAGATGGGGGACTAGCGGGTACCGAGCAGTACTTC. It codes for CASSLDGGLAGTEQYF.

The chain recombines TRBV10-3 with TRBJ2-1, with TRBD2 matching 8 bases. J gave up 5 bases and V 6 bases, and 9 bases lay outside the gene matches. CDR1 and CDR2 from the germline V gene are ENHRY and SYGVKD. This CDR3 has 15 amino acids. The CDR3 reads CAIRPSGSIDNEQFF. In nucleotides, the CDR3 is TGTGCCATCAGGCCCAGCGGGAGTATCGACAATGAGCAGTTCTTC.

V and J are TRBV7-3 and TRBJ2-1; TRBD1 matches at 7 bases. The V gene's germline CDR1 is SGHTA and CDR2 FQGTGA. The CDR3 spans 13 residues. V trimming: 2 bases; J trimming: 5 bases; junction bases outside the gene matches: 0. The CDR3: CASSLDRDNEQFF. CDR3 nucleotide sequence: TGTGCCAGCAGCTTAGACAGGGACAATGAGCAGTTCTTC.

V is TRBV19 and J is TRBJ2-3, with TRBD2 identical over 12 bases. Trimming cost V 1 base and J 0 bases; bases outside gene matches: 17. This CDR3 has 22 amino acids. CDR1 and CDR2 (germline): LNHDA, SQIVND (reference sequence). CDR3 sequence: CASSIGVPGLAGLRASTDTQYF. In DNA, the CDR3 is TGTGCCAGTAGTATAGGAGTCCCCGGACTAGCGGGATTGCGGGCGAGCACAGATACGCAGTATTTT.

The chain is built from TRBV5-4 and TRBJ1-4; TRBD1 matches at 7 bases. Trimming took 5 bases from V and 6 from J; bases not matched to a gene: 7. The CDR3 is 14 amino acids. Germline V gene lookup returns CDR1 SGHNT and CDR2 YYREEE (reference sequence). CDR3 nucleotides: TGTGCCAGCAGACGACAGGGCATGGATGAAAAACTGTTTTTT. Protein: CASRRQGMDEKLFF.

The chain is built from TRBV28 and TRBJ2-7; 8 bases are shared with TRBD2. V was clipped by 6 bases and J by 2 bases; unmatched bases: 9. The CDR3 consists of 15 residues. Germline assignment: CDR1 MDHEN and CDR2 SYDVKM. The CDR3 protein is CASRASSGPPYEQYF. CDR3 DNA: TGTGCCAGCAGGGCCTCTAGCGGGCCTCCCTACGAGCAGTACTTC.

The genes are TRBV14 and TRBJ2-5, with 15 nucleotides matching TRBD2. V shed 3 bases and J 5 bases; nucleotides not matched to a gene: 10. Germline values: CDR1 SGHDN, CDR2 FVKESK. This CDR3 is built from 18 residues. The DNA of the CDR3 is TGTGCCAGCAGCCATCCCGGGACTAGCGGGAGGTGGGCCGAGACCCAGTACTTC. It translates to CASSHPGTSGRWAETQYF.

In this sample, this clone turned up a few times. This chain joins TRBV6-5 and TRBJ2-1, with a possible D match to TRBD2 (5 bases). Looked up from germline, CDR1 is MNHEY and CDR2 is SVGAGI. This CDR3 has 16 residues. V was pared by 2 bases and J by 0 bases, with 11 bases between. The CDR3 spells CASSYVTGSSYNEQFF. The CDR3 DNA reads TGTGCCAGCAGTTACGTTACGGGAAGCTCCTACAATGAGCAGTTCTTC.

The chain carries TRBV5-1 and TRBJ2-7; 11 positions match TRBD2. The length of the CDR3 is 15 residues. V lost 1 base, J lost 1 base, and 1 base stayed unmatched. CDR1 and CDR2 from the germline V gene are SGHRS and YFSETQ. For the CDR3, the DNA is TGCGCCAGCAGCTTGAGACTAGCGGGATCCTACGAGCAGTACTTC. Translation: CASSLRLAGSYEQYF.

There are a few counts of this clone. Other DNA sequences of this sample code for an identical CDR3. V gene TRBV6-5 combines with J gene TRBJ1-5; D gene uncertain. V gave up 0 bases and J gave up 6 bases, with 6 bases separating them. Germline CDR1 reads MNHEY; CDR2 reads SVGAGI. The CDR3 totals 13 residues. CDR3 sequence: CASSYSSGQPQHF. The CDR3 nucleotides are TGTGCCAGCAGTTACTCCTCCGGTCAGCCCCAGCATTTT.

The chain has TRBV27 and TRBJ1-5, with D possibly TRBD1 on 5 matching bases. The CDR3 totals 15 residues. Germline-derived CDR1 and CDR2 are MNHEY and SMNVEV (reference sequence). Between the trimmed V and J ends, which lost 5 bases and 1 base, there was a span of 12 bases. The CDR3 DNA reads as TGTGCCAGCAGTATACATTCAGGGAGCAATCAGCCCCAGCATTTT. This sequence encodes CASSIHSGSNQPQHF.

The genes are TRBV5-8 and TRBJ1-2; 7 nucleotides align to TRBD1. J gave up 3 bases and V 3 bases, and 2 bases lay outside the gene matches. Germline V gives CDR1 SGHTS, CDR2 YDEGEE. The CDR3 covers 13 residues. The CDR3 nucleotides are TGTGCCAGCAGCTACGACAGGGACTATGGCTACACCTTC. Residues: CASSYDRDYGYTF.

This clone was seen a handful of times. CDR3 DNA: TGTGCCAGCAGCTTGCAGGGGAATTGGGAAGCTTTCTTT. Residues: CASSLQGNWEAFF. The chain is built from TRBV5-6 and TRBJ1-1; TRBD1 is a possible D gene (6 bases). V was pared by 1 base and J by 8 bases, with 12 bases between. The CDR3 runs to 13 residues. The germline V gene has CDR1 SGHDT and CDR2 YYEEEE. Supplemented by reference TRBV5-6 and TRBJ1-1, the full variable domain reads DAGVTQSPTHLIKTRGQQVTLRCSPKSGHDTVSWYQQALGQGPQFIFQYYEEEERQRGNFPDRFSGHQFPNYSSELNVNALLLGDSALYLCASSLQGNWEAFFGQGTRLTVV.

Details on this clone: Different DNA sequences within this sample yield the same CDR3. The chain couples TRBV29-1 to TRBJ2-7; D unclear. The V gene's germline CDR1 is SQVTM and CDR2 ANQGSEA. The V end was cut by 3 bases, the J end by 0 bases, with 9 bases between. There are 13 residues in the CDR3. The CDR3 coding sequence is TGCAGCGTTGATGGCGGTAGCTCCTACGAGCAGTACTTC. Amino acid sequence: CSVDGGSSYEQYF.

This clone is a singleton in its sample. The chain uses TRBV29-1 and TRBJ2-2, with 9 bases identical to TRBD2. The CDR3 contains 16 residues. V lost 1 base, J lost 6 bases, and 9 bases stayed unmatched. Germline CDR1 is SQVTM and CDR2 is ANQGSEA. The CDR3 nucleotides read TGCAGCGTTGAAGGAGGGCCCAGCGGGAGGCCCGGGGAGCTGTTTTTT. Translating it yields CSVEGGPSGRPGELFF.

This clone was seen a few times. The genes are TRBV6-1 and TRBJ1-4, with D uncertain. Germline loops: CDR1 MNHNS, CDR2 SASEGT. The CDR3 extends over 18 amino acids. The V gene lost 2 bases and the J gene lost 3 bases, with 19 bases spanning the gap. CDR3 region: CASSEREITVSSNEKLFF. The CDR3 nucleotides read TGTGCCAGCAGTGAAAGGGAGATAACGGTCAGCTCTAATGAAAAACTGTTTTTT.

The CDR3 DNA follows: TGTGCCAGCAGTGAATCAGGGAAGGATCAGCCCCAGCATTTT. It translates to CASSESGKDQPQHF. V is TRBV6-1 and J is TRBJ1-5, with D maybe TRBD1 (5 bases). This CDR3 contains 14 residues. V lost 2 bases to trimming and J lost 5 bases, with 10 bases between them. Germline values: CDR1 MNHNS, CDR2 SASEGT.

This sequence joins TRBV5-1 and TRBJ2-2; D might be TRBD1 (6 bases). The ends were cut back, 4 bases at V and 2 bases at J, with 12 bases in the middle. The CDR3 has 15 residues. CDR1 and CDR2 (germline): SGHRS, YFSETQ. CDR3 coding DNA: TGCGCCAGCAGCGCAAAACAGGGAAACACCGGGGAGCTGTTTTTT. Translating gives CASSAKQGNTGELFF.

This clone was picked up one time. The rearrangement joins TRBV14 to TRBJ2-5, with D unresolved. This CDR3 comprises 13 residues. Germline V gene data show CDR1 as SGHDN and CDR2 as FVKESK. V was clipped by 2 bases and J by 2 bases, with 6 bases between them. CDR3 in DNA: TGTGCCAGCAGCCAACAACTTCAAGAGACCCAGTACTTC. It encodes CASSQQLQETQYF.

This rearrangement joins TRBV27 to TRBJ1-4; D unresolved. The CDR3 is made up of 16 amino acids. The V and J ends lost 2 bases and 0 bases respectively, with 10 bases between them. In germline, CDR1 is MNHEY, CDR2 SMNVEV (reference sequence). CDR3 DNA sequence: TGTGCCAGCAGTTTAACCCTTGCAGCAACTAATGAAAAACTGTTTTTT. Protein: CASSLTLAATNEKLFF. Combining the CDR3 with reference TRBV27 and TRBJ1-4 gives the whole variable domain EAQVTQNPRYLITVTGKKLTVTCSQNMNHEYMSWYRQDPGLGLRQIYYSMNVEVTDKGDVPEGYKVSRKEKRNFPLILESPSPNQTSLYFCASSLTLAATNEKLFFGSGTQLSVL.

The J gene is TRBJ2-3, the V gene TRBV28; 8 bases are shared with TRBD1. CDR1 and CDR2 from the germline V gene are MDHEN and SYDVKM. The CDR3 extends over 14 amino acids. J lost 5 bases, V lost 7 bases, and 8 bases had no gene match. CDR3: CASTLKTGVDTQYF. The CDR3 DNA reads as TGTGCCAGCACCCTAAAGACAGGGGTAGATACGCAGTATTTT.